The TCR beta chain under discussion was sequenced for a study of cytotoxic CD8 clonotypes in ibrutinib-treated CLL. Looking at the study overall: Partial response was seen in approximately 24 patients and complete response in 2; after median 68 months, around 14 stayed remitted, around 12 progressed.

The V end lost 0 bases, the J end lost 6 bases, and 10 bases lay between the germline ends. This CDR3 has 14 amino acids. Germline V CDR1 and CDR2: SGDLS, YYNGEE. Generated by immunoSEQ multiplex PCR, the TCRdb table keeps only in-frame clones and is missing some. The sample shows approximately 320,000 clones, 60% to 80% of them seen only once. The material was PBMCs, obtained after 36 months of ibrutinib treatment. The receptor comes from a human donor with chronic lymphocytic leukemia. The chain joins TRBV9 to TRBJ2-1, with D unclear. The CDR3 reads CASSVGNSGNEQFF. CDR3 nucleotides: TGTGCCAGCAGCGTAGGGAATTCGGGCAATGAGCAGTTCTTC.